These 30 T cell receptor beta chains originate from one sample sequenced in a study of control samples from healthy donors and cancer patients. Produced via immunoSEQ multiplex PCR; TCRdb's table is partial and in-frame only. Of around 20,000 clones in the sample, approximately 82% were seen once. Material for sequencing was PBMCs. These receptors were obtained from a man at least 80 years old with head and neck cancer.

CDR3 DNA sequence: TGCAGCGTTGAAGAAGGACAGGGGATTCAGCCCCAGCATTTT. Its protein product is CSVEEGQGIQPQHF. The rearrangement joins TRBV29-1 to TRBJ1-5, with TRBD1 identical over 9 bases. This CDR3 contains 14 residues. The V segment lost 0 bases and the J segment 6 bases; nucleotides outside the gene matches: 3. CDR1 is SQVTM, CDR2 ANQGSEA, per germline.

The rearrangement uses TRBV28 and TRBJ2-1; 9 bases are shared with TRBD1. CDR3 length: 13 residues. V lost 5 bases, J lost 7 bases, and 3 bases stayed unmatched. Germline V gives CDR1 MDHEN, CDR2 SYDVKM. The CDR3 reads CASSPTGGNEQFF. The CDR3 nucleotides are TGTGCCAGCAGTCCGACAGGGGGAAATGAGCAGTTCTTC.

The J gene is TRBJ2-3, the V gene TRBV9; 10 bases are shared with TRBD2. V lost 0 bases and J lost 1; bases outside the gene matches: 2. This CDR3 region has 16 residues. Germline values: CDR1 SGDLS, CDR2 YYNGEE. For the CDR3, the DNA is TGTGCCAGCAGCGTAGAAGGGACTAGCGGCACAGATACGCAGTATTTT. Translation gives CASSVEGTSGTDTQYF.

This chain links TRBV4-1 with TRBJ2-7, with no clear D. V was cut by 1 base and J by 3 bases, with 7 bases left in between. Germline CDR1 MGHRA, CDR2 YSYEKL. The CDR3 runs to 13 residues. The CDR3 DNA reads as TGCGCCAGCAGCCAAGGCCTGATCTACGAGCAGTACTTC. Amino acid sequence: CASSQGLIYEQYF.

The gene calls are TRBV12-2 and TRBJ2-1; the DNA was not compared with TRBD2, the D call given in the table. TRBV12-2 is shown as a pseudogene. The CDR3 is 15 residues long. As DNA, the CDR3 is TGTGCAAGTCGCTTCCAGAGGGGGGGCCTGTTTGAGCAGTTCTTC. Amino acids: CASRFQRGGLFEQFF.

The table lists this clone with a few counts. V and J are TRBV15 and TRBJ1-3, with D hard to call. The germline V gene has CDR1 LNHNV and CDR2 YYDKDF (reference sequence). V was clipped by 0 bases and J by 0 bases, with 9 bases between them. CDR3 length: 16 amino acids. As DNA, the CDR3 is TGTGCCACCAGCAGAGATCGTGAGAGCTCTGGAAACACCATATATTTT. It encodes CATSRDRESSGNTIYF.

The V gene is TRBV30, the J gene TRBJ1-3; D is uncertain. The V gene's germline CDR1 is GTSNPN and CDR2 SVGIG (reference sequence). CDR3 size: 14 residues. Trimming removed 4 bases at V and 0 bases at J, with 10 bases between. The CDR3 bases are TGTGCCTGGAAGGGAAAGAGCTCTGGAAACACCATATATTTT. Protein sequence: CAWKGKSSGNTIYF.

This rearrangement joins TRBV6-2 or TRBV6-3 to TRBJ1-5; TRBD1 matches 7 bases. The CDR3 is made up of 16 amino acids. Germline lookup yields CDR1 MNHEY and CDR2 SVGEGT. J gave up 5 bases and V 2 bases, and 9 bases lay outside the gene matches. CDR3 DNA: TGTGCCAGCAGTTACCCTCGGGCAGGGGGAGATCAGCCCCAGCATTTT. The encoded protein is CASSYPRAGGDQPQHF.

The chain couples TRBV19 to TRBJ2-1, with D perhaps TRBD1 (5 bases). The CDR3 is 17 amino acids. Deletions cut 3 bases from V and 4 bases from J, with 19 bases between. Germline V gene lookup returns CDR1 LNHDA and CDR2 SQIVND (reference sequence). CDR3 coding DNA: TGTGCCAGTAGTATTATTGGGTCCCAGGGCTTGTACAATGAGCAGTTCTTC. Translation gives CASSIIGSQGLYNEQFF.

The V and J genes are TRBV5-6 and TRBJ2-5; D unclear. The CDR3 consists of 13 residues. V was cut by 0 bases and J by 5 bases, with 8 bases left in between. Germline CDR1 is SGHDT and CDR2 is YYEEEE. The CDR3 sequence: CASSLGGWETQYF. The CDR3 bases are TGTGCCAGCAGCTTGGGTGGGTGGGAGACCCAGTACTTC.

The chain couples TRBV29-1 to TRBJ2-1; D is uncertain. V was pared by 4 bases and J by 4 bases, with 5 bases between. The CDR3 is 11 amino acids. Germline V lookup: CDR1 SQVTM, CDR2 ANQGSEA. The CDR3 spells CSVGIYNEQFF. The CDR3 nucleotides read TGCAGCGTTGGAATATACAATGAGCAGTTCTTC.

The gene calls are TRBV7-9 and TRBJ2-1; 12 bases match TRBD2. The J segment lost 7 bases and the V segment lost 3 bases, leaving 4 bases of the junction unmatched. Germline loops: CDR1 SEHNR, CDR2 FQNEAQ (reference sequence). There are 15 residues in the CDR3. The CDR3 protein is CASSFLAGGQNEQFF. CDR3 DNA: TGTGCCAGCAGCTTCCTAGCGGGAGGGCAGAATGAGCAGTTCTTC. Drawing the rest from reference TRBV7-9 and TRBJ2-1, the complete variable domain is DTGVSQNPRHKITKRGQNVTFRCDPISEHNRLYWYRQTLGQGPEFLTYFQNEAQLEKSRLLSDRFSAERPKGSFSTLEIQRTEQGDSAMYLCASSFLAGGQNEQFFGPGTRLTVL.

A remark on this clone: This sample also contains other DNA sequences that code for the same CDR3. The V gene is TRBV6-5, the J gene TRBJ1-4, with a weak D call TRBD1 (5 bases). The germline CDR1 and CDR2 sequences are MNHEY and SVGAGI. This CDR3 contains 15 residues. The ends were cut back, 2 bases at V and 7 bases at J, with 14 bases in the middle. CDR3 region: CASSYAGTPGEKLFF. CDR3 coding DNA: TGTGCCAGCAGTTACGCCGGGACGCCAGGTGAAAAACTGTTTTTT.

In this sample, this clone turned up a few times. The chain has TRBV19 and TRBJ2-5, with TRBD1 identical over 7 bases. The CDR3 is 14 amino acids. CDR1 and CDR2 from the germline V gene are LNHDA and SQIVND (reference sequence). With V trimmed by 5 bases and J by 5 bases, 8 bases remained unmatched. CDR3 sequence: CASSLNRGTETQYF. DNA for the CDR3: TGTGCCAGTAGTCTAAACAGGGGTACGGAGACCCAGTACTTC.

This clone was detected a few times. This chain uses TRBV12-3 or TRBV12-4 with TRBJ2-7; TRBD1 might be the D (5 bases). V lost 2 bases to trimming and J lost 7 bases, with 12 bases between them. The CDR3 has 13 amino acids. For the CDR3, the DNA is TGTGCCAGCAGTTTATTTGGCGGACATGAGCAGTACTTC. Protein: CASSLFGGHEQYF.

The V and J genes are TRBV10-1 and TRBJ1-5; D might be TRBD1 (5 bases). Trimming removed 4 bases from V and 2 bases from J, with 15 bases in between. The germline V gene has CDR1 WNHNN and CDR2 SYGVQD (reference sequence). The CDR3 has 16 residues. CDR3 bases: TGCGCCAGCAGTGGGGACCCAGTCACGGGCAATCAGCCCCAGCATTTT. Its translation: CASSGDPVTGNQPQHF.

The V gene is TRBV19, the J gene TRBJ1-1, with D possibly being TRBD1 (5 bases). CDR1 LNHDA and CDR2 SQIVND come from the germline V gene (reference sequence). V was cut by 0 bases and J by 11 bases, with 13 bases left in between. The CDR3 loop spans 13 amino acids. Here the CDR3 reads CASSIDPTVHAFF. CDR3 DNA: TGTGCCAGTAGTATAGATCCGACAGTTCATGCTTTCTTT. Looking up the rest from reference TRBV19 and TRBJ1-1 gives the full variable domain: DGGITQSPKYLFRKEGQNVTLSCEQNLNHDAMYWYRQDPGQGLRLIYYSQIVNDFQKGDIAEGYSVSREKKESFPLTVTSAQKNPTAFYLCASSIDPTVHAFFGQGTRLTVV.

Here the CDR3 reads CASSFGPALISTDTQYF. CDR3 coding DNA: TGTGCCAGCAGCTTTGGGCCGGCCTTAATAAGCACAGATACGCAGTATTTT. J is TRBJ2-3 and V is TRBV5-4; no definite D call. The germline gives CDR1 SGHNT, CDR2 YYREEE (reference sequence). V lost 2 bases to trimming and J lost 0 bases, with 16 bases between them. This CDR3 spans 17 amino acids.

V is TRBV18 and J is TRBJ2-5, with no clear D. V was pared by 3 bases and J by 2 bases, with 10 bases between. This CDR3 has 14 residues. Germline-derived CDR1 and CDR2 are KGHSH and LQKENI. The CDR3 nucleotides read TGTGCCAGCTCACCGCTAGACAAGCAAGAGACCCAGTACTTC. It codes for CASSPLDKQETQYF.

This sequence joins TRBV28 and TRBJ2-7, with 9 bases fitting TRBD1. The CDR3 spans 16 residues. CDR1 and CDR2 from the germline V gene are MDHEN and SYDVKM. With V trimmed by 6 bases and J by 4 bases, 13 bases remained unmatched. The CDR3 loop is CASSSTGTGPMYEQYF. The CDR3 bases are TGTGCCAGCAGCTCGACCGGGACAGGGCCTATGTACGAGCAGTACTTC.

This chain connects TRBV7-6 to TRBJ2-1, with 7 bases that match TRBD2. Per germline, CDR1 SGHVS and CDR2 FNYEAQ. Germline trimming cut 5 bases from V and 9 bases from J; bases unmatched to any gene: 7. The CDR3 runs 13 residues. The DNA of the CDR3 is TGTGCCAGCAGCCTGGGGGGGACTACTGAGCAGTTCTTC. This sequence encodes CASSLGGTTEQFF.

The chain carries TRBV4-1 and TRBJ2-7; TRBD2 might be the D (6 bases). V was trimmed by 4 bases and J by 6 bases, leaving 19 bases between them. The germline V gene encodes CDR1 MGHRA and CDR2 YSYEKL. This CDR3 region has 15 residues. The CDR3 loop is CASSLEGTFGGEQYF. As DNA, the CDR3 is TGCGCCAGCAGCCTGGAGGGGACTTTTGGGGGCGAGCAGTACTTC.

The gene calls are TRBV7-9 and TRBJ1-2; 8 nucleotides agree with TRBD1. After removal of 6 bases from V and 7 bases from J, the junction contained 4 bases not matched to a gene. Germline CDR1 and CDR2: SEHNR and FQNEAQ (reference sequence). The CDR3 is 12 amino acids. CDR3 DNA sequence: TGTGCCAGCAGTGGGACAGGAGGTGGCTACACCTTC. Residues: CASSGTGGGYTF.

The chain uses TRBV29-1 and TRBJ1-1; tentative D call: TRBD1 (5 bases). The CDR3 is made up of 12 amino acids. Trimming removed 4 bases from V and 4 bases from J, with 10 bases in between. The germline CDR1 and CDR2 sequences are SQVTM and ANQGSEA. CDR3 region: CSVAAGGTEAFF. The CDR3 nucleotides are TGCAGCGTTGCGGCGGGGGGCACTGAAGCTTTCTTT. The entire variable domain, with the rest obtained from reference TRBV29-1 and TRBJ1-1, is as follows: SAVISQKPSRDICQRGTSLTIQCQVDSQVTMMFWYRQQPGQSLTLIATANQGSEATYESGFVIDKFPISRPNLTFSTLTVSNMSPEDSSIYLCSVAAGGTEAFFGQGTRLTVV.

This chain uses TRBV23-1 with TRBJ2-4; tentatively, D is TRBD1 (5 bases). TRBV23-1 is sorted into the ORF group, with uncertain function. The CDR3 runs 14 residues. Deletions cut 6 bases from V and 4 bases from J, with 13 bases between. This CDR3 is CASRSRVVKNIQYF. CDR3 bases: TGCGCCAGCAGGAGCAGGGTTGTGAAAAACATTCAGTACTTC.

This clone appeared a few times. CDR3 coding DNA: TGTGCCAGCAAGACAGGGCCCACCGGGGAGCTGTTTTTT. Amino acid sequence: CASKTGPTGELFF. The V call is TRBV7-2, the J call TRBJ2-2; 7 bases align to TRBD1. Losses at the gene ends were 7 bases for V and 4 bases for J; bases not matched to a gene: 3. Germline V CDR1 and CDR2: SGHTA, FQGNSA. The CDR3 spans 13 residues. The full variable domain, in which reference TRBV7-2 and TRBJ2-2 provide the parts outside the CDR3, is GAGVSQSPSNKVTEKGKDVELRCDPISGHTALYWYRQSLGQGLEFLIYFQGNSAPDKSGLPSDRFSAERTGGSVSTLTIQRTQQEDSAVYLCASKTGPTGELFFGEGSRLTVL.

This chain uses TRBV3-1 (or the pseudogene TRBV3-2) with TRBJ2-5; D may be TRBD1 or TRBD2 (5 bases each). Trimming removed 7 bases from V and 5 bases from J, with 17 bases in between. The CDR3 length is 14 residues. Germline V gene lookup returns CDR1 LGHDT and CDR2 YNNKEL (reference sequence). In nucleotides, the CDR3 is TGTGCCAGCAACCGCCCAGGGACGGGGGAGACCCAGTACTTC. Its translation is CASNRPGTGETQYF.

The J gene is TRBJ2-1, the V gene TRBV6-5; D is possibly TRBD2 (5 bases). V gave up 2 bases and J gave up 0 bases, with 5 bases separating them. Germline CDR1 MNHEY, CDR2 SVGAGI. The CDR3 runs 14 residues. The CDR3 protein is CASSYGSSYNEQFF. In nucleotides, the CDR3 is TGTGCCAGCAGTTACGGGAGCTCCTACAATGAGCAGTTCTTC.

The J gene is TRBJ1-1, the V gene TRBV27; no definite D call. Trimming left V 8 bases short and J 2 bases short, with 9 bases between. Germline CDR1 and CDR2: MNHEY and SMNVEV (reference sequence). CDR3 length equals 12 residues. CDR3 sequence: CASGPINTEAFF. The DNA of the CDR3 is TGTGCCAGCGGGCCGATCAACACTGAAGCTTTCTTT.

The rearrangement joins TRBV11-2 to TRBJ2-2; tentative D call: TRBD1 (5 bases). The V end was cut by 4 bases, the J end by 7 bases, with 16 bases between. There are 15 residues in the CDR3. Germline V gene sequence: CDR1 SGHAT, CDR2 FQNNGV. CDR3 nucleotide sequence: TGTGCCAGCAGCTCCCCCCTTGGAGACAGCGGGGAGCTGTTTTTT. As protein: CASSSPLGDSGELFF.